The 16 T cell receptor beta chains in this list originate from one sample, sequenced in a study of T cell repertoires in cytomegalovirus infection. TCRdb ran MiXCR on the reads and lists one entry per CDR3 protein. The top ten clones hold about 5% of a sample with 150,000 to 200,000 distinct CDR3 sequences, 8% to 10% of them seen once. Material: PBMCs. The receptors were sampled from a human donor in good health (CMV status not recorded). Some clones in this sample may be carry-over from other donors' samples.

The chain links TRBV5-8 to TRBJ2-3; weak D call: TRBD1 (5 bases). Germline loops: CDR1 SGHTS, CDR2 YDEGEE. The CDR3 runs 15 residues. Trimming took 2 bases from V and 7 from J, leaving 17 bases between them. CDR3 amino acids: CASSLYQGSENTQYF. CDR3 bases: TGTGCCAGCAGCTTATACCAGGGATCCGAAAATACGCAGTATTTT.

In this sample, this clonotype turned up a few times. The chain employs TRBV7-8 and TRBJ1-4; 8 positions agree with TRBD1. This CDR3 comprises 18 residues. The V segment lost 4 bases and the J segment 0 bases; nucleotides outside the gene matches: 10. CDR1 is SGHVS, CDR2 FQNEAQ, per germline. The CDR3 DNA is TGTGCCAGCAGCTATTGGGGACAGGACCGAGCAACTAATGAAAAACTGTTTTTT. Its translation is CASSYWGQDRATNEKLFF. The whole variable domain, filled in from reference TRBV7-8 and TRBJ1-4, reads GAGVSQSPRYKVAKRGQDVALRCDPISGHVSLFWYQQALGQGPEFLTYFQNEAQLDKSGLPSDRFFAERPEGSVSTLKIQRTQQEDSAVYLCASSYWGQDRATNEKLFFGSGTQLSVL.

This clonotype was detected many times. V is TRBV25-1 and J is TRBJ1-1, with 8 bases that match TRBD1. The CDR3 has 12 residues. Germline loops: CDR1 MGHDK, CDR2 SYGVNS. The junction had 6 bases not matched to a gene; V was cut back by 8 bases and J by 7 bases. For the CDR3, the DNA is TGTGCCAGCGGACCCGGGACAGGTGAAGCTTTCTTT. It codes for CASGPGTGEAFF. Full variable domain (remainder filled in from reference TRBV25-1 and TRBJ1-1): EADIYQTPRYLVIGTGKKITLECSQTMGHDKMYWYQQDPGMELHLIHYSYGVNSTEKGDLSSESTVSRIRTEHFPLTLESARPSHTSQYLCASGPGTGEAFFGQGTRLTVV.

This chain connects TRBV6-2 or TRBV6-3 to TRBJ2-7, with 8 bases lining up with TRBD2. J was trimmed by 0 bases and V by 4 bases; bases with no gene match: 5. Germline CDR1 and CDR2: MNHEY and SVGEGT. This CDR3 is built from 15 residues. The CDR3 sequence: CASSFSGAYSYEQYF. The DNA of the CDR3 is TGTGCCAGCAGTTTTAGCGGGGCTTACTCCTACGAGCAGTACTTC.

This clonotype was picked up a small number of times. The CDR3 region is CASSPGKGAYEQYF. In DNA, the CDR3 is TGTGCCAGCAGCCCGGGTAAAGGTGCCTACGAGCAGTACTTC. V is TRBV7-2 and J is TRBJ2-7; D gene ambiguous. V lost 5 bases to trimming and J lost 2 bases, with 13 bases between them. This CDR3 spans 14 amino acids. Germline CDR1 and CDR2: SGHTA and FQGNSA.

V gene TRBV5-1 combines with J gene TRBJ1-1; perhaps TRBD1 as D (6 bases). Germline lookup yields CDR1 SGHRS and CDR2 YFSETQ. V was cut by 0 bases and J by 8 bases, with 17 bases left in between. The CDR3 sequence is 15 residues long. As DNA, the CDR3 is TGCGCCAGCAGCTTGGGCCATATACAGGGAATGGAAGCTTTCTTT. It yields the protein CASSLGHIQGMEAFF.

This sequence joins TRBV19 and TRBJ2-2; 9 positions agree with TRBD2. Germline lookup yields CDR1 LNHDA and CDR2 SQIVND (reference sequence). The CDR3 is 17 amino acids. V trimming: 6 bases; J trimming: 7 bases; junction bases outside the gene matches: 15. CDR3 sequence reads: CASRRGGSGRFDGELFF. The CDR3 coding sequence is TGTGCCAGTAGGCGCGGGGGTAGCGGGAGATTTGACGGGGAGCTGTTTTTT.

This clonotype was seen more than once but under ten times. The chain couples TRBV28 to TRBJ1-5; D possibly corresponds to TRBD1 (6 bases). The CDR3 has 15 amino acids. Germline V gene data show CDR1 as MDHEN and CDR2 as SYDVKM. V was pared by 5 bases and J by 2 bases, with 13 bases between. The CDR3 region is CASSVRGFGNQPQHF. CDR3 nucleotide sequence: TGTGCCAGCAGTGTAAGGGGGTTCGGCAATCAGCCCCAGCATTTT.

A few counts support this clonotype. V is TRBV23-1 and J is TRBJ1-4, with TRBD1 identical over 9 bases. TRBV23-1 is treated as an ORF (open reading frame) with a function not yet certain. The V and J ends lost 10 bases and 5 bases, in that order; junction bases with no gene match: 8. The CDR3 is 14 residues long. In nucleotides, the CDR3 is TGCGCCAACAAAAGGGACAGGGAGAATGAAAAACTGTTTTTT. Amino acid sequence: CANKRDRENEKLFF.

The CDR3 region is CASTPTGRNTGELFF. CDR3 in DNA: TGTGCCAGCACCCCGACAGGTCGGAACACCGGGGAGCTGTTTTTT. The chain couples TRBV28 to TRBJ2-2; TRBD1 might be the D (6 bases). The CDR3 totals 15 residues. The V and J ends lost 7 bases and 1 base respectively, with 13 bases between them. Germline CDR1 reads MDHEN; CDR2 reads SYDVKM. Together with reference TRBV28 and TRBJ2-2, the CDR3 gives the full variable domain: DVKVTQSSRYLVKRTGEKVFLECVQDMDHENMFWYRQDPGLGLRLIYFSYDVKMKEKGDIPEGYSVSREKKERFSLILESASTNQTSMYLCASTPTGRNTGELFFGEGSRLTVL.

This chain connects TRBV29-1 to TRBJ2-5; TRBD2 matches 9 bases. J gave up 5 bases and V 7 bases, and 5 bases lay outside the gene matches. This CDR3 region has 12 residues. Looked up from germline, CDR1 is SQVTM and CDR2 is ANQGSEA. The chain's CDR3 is CSAAAGGETQYF. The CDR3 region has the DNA TGCAGCGCCGCCGCGGGGGGGGAGACCCAGTACTTC.

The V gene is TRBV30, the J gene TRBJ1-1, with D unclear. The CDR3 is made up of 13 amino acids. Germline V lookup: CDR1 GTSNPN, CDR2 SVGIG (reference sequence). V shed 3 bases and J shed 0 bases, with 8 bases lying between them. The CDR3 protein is CAWRGYLNTEAFF. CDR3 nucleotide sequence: TGTGCCTGGAGGGGATATCTGAACACTGAAGCTTTCTTT. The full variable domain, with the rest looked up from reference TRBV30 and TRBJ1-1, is SQTIHQWPATLVQPVGSPLSLECTVEGTSNPNLYWYRQAAGRGLQLLFYSVGIGQISSEVPQNLSASRPQDRQFILSSKKLLLSDSGFYLCAWRGYLNTEAFFGQGTRLTVV.

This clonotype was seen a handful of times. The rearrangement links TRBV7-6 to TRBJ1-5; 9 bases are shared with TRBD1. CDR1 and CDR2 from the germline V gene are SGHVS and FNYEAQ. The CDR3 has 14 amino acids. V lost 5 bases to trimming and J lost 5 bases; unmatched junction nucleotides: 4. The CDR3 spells CASSRGQGHQPQHF. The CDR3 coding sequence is TGTGCCAGCAGCCGCGGACAGGGGCATCAGCCCCAGCATTTT.

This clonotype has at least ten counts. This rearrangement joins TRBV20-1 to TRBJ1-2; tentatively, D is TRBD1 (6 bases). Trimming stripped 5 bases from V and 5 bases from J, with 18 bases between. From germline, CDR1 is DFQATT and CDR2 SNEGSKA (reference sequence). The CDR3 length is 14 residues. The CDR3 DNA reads TGCAGTGCTCCCCTAAGAGGGGGGGAGTATGGCTACACCTTC. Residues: CSAPLRGGEYGYTF.

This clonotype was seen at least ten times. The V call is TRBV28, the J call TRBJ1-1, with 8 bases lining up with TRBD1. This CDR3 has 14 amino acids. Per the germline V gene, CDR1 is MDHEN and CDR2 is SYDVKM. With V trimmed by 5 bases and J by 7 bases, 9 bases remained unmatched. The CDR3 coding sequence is TGTGCCAGCAGTCGACAGGGGCGTGGTAGTGAAGCTTTCTTT. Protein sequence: CASSRQGRGSEAFF. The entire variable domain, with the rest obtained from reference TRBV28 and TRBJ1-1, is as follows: DVKVTQSSRYLVKRTGEKVFLECVQDMDHENMFWYRQDPGLGLRLIYFSYDVKMKEKGDIPEGYSVSREKKERFSLILESASTNQTSMYLCASSRQGRGSEAFFGQGTRLTVV.

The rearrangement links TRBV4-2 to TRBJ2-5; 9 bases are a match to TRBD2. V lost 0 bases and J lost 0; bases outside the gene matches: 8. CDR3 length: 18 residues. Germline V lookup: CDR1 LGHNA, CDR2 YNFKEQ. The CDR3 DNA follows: TGTGCCAGCAGCCAAGACTCAAGCGGGGGGAACTACCAAGAGACCCAGTACTTC. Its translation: CASSQDSSGGNYQETQYF.